These T cell receptor beta chains were read from a single sample in a study of blood T cell repertoires in COVID-19. The table came from immunoSEQ multiplex PCR; TCRdb's copy has only in-frame clones and leaves some out. The sample has 260,000 or so clones; 88% are singletons. The sequenced sample was peripheral blood. These TCRs come from a man between 18 and 35 years old with active or convalescent COVID-19. Each CDR3 is given with its conserved first and last residue.

v_call	j_call	cdr3_aa
TRBV19	TRBJ1-1	CASSIVRDTEAFF
TRBV7-8	TRBJ1-2	CASSLAGLGYTF
TRBV18	TRBJ2-7	CASSQGQSYEQYF
TRBV27	TRBJ2-5	CASSPLLGAREETQYF
TRBV6-5	TRBJ1-4	CASSPRTAVNEKLFF
TRBV11-3	TRBJ1-1	CASSYSRGTEAFF
TRBV12-5	TRBJ2-7	CASGLAPVYEQYF
TRBV10-3	TRBJ1-2	CAISGQGRKGYTF
TRBV19	TRBJ2-7	CATRVHGRDYEQYF
TRBV6-5	TRBJ1-2	CASSYAGASNYGYTF
TRBV29-1	TRBJ2-5	CSVDRGGNQETQYF
TRBV9	TRBJ2-7	CASSVGGDSYEQYF
TRBV7-8	TRBJ2-6	CASSLGSGQTSGANVLTF
TRBV6-6	TRBJ2-2	CASRPFTGGNTGELFF
TRBV25-1	TRBJ1-6	CASSDGQGARSPLHF
TRBV4-2	TRBJ2-1	CASSHPPGLAGGLRYNEQFF
TRBV4-1	TRBJ2-7	CASSQEETSGVYEQYF
TRBV18	TRBJ1-5	CASSPQEGSNQPQHF
TRBV4-1	TRBJ2-5	CASSQDYPRTQYF
TRBV29-1	TRBJ1-1	CSVEDGGRGLSTEAFF
TRBV7-2	TRBJ2-7	CASSMPRTSISYEQYF
TRBV15	TRBJ2-1	CATSGTGTDNEQFF
TRBV11-2	TRBJ2-2	CASSLRTSGGELFF
TRBV13	TRBJ1-6	CASTLTGVSPLHF
TRBV11-2	TRBJ2-1	CASSLLYNEQFF
TRBV19	TRBJ2-5	CASSMGLAEYQETQYF
TRBV5-4	TRBJ2-2	CASSLEQNTGELFF
TRBV6-5	TRBJ1-2	CASCGGDYYGYTF
TRBV6-4	TRBJ2-1	CASSDIGDNEQFF
TRBV29-1	TRBJ1-1	CSATRLQGADTEAFF
TRBV6-5	TRBJ1-4	CASGQGGEKLFF
TRBV6-6	TRBJ2-1	CASSIAGGPGNEQFF
TRBV6-4	TRBJ2-3	CASSVTTSGGPDTQYF
TRBV19	TRBJ2-5	CASSMGRGDRTHQETQYF
TRBV10-2	TRBJ1-2	CASSEETGQAYGYTF
TRBV10-2	TRBJ1-1	CASSQDRATEAFF
TRBV5-1	TRBJ2-7	CASSLEGQSNYEQYF
TRBV5-4	TRBJ2-1	CASSGGQGREQFF
TRBV24-1	TRBJ1-2	CATSDLGYRGGGYTF
TRBV27	TRBJ2-3	CASRGLAGDIITDTQYF
TRBV3-1/TRBV3-2	TRBJ1-3	CASSQGRGAGNTIYF
TRBV29-1	TRBJ1-4	CAGARGSEKLFF
TRBV4-3	TRBJ1-2	CASSQDRSSNYGYTF
TRBV7-9	TRBJ1-6	CASSSRDSYNSPLHF
TRBV7-2	TRBJ1-2	CASSLGFTGIYGYTF
TRBV10-2	TRBJ1-2	CASSESNSYGYTF
TRBV5-1	TRBJ2-7	CASVGDNYEQYF
TRBV10-1	TRBJ2-7	CASSPGTSYEQYF
TRBV4-3	TRBJ2-6	CASSPRSRGAGGANVLTF